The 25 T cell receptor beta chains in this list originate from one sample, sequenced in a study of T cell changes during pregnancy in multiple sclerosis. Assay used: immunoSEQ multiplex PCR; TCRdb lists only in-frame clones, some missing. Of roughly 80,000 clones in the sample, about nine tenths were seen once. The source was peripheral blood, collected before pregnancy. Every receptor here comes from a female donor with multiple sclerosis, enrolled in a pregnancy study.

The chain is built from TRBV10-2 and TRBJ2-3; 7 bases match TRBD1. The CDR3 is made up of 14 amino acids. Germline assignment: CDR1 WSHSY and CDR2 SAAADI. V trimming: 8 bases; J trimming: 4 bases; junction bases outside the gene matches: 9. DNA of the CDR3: TGCGCCAGCGGGACAGAACCTCCCGCAGATACGCAGTATTTT. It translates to CASGTEPPADTQYF.

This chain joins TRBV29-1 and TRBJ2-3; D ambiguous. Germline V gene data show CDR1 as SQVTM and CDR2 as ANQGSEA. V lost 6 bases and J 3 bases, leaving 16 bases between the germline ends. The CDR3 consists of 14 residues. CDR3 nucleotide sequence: TGCAGCGTATCGACAACGACAAGGACAGATACGCAGTATTTT. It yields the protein CSVSTTTRTDTQYF.

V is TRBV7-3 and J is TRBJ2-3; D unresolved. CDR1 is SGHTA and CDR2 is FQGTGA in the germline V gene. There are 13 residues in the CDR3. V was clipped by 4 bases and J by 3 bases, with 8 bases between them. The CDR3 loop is CASSSLVTDTQYF. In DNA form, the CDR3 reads TGTGCCAGCAGCTCCCTCGTAACAGATACGCAGTATTTT.

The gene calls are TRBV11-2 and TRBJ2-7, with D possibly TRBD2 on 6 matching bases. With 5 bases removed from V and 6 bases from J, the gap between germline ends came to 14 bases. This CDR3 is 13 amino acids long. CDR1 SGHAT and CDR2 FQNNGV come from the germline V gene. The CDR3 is CASSPRRESEQYF. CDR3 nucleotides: TGTGCCAGCAGCCCCAGGAGGGAAAGCGAGCAGTACTTC.

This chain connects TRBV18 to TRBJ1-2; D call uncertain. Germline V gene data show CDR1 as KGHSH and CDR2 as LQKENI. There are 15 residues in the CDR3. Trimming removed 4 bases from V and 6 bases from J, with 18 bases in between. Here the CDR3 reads CASSQSTRGGDGYTF. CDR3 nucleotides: TGTGCCAGCTCACAGTCGACCCGAGGAGGCGATGGCTACACCTTC.

CDR3 residues: CASSVTLNTEAFF. CDR3 bases: TGTGCCAGTAGTGTGACACTGAACACTGAAGCTTTCTTT. The J gene is TRBJ1-1, the V gene TRBV19, with D unresolved. The length of the CDR3 is 13 residues. Germline assignment: CDR1 LNHDA and CDR2 SQIVND (reference sequence). The V end lost 5 bases, the J end lost 0 bases, and 7 bases lay between the germline ends.

CDR3 region: CASRGLRGKNIQYF. CDR3 DNA sequence: TGTGCCAGCCGAGGGTTAAGAGGAAAGAACATTCAGTACTTC. The chain has TRBV5-5 and TRBJ2-4; D may be TRBD2 (5 bases). Germline V gene lookup returns CDR1 SGHKS and CDR2 YYEKEE (reference sequence). Between the trimmed V and J ends, which lost 7 bases and 7 bases, there was a span of 18 bases. The CDR3 totals 14 residues.

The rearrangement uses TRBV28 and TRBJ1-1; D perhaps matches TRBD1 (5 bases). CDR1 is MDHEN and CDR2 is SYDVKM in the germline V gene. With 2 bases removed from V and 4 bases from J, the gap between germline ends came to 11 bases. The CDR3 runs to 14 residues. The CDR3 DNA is TGTGCCAGCAGTTTAATTCGGGGGGGCACTGAAGCTTTCTTT. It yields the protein CASSLIRGGTEAFF.

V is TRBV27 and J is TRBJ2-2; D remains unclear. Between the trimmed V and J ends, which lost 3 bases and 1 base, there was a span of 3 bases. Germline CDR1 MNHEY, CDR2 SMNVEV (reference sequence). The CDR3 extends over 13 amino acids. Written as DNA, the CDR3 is TGTGCCAGCAGTTTCCTGAACACCGGGGAGCTGTTTTTT. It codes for CASSFLNTGELFF.

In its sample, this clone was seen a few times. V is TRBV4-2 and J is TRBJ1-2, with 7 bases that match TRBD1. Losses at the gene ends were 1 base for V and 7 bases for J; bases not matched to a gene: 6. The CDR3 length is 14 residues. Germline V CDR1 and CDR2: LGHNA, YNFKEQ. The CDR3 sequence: CASSQGFTGAGYTF. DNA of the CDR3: TGTGCCAGCAGCCAAGGCTTCACAGGGGCTGGCTACACCTTC.

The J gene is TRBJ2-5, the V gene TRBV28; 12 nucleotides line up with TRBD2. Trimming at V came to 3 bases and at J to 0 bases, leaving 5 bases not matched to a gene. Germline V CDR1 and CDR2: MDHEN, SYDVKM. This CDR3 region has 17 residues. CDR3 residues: CASSLSLAGGYQETQYF. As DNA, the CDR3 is TGTGCCAGCAGTTTGAGTCTAGCGGGGGGGTACCAAGAGACCCAGTACTTC.

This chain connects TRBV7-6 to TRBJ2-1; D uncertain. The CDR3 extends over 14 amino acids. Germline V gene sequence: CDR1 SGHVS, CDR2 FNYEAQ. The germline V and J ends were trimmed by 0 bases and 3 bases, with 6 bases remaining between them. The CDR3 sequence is CASSLASVYNEQFF. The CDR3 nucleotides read TGTGCCAGCAGCTTAGCGAGCGTCTACAATGAGCAGTTCTTC. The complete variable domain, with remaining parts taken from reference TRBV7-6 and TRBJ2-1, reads GAGVSQSPRYKVTKRGQDVALRCDPISGHVSLYWYRQALGQGPEFLTYFNYEAQQDKSGLPNDRFSAERPEGSISTLTIQRTEQRDSAMYRCASSLASVYNEQFFGPGTRLTVL.

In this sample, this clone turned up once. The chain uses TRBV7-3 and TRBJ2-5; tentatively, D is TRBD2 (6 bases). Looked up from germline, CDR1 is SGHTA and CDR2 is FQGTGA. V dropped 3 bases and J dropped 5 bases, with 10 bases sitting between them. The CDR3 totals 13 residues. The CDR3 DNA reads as TGTGCCAGCAGCTTCGTTCGGGGGGAGACCCAGTACTTC. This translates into CASSFVRGETQYF.

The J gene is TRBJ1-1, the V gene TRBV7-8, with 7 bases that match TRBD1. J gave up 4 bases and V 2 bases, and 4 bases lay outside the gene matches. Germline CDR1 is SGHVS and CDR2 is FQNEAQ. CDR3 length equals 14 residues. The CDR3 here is CASSLLGGVTEAFF. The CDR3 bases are TGTGCCAGCAGCTTACTAGGGGGCGTCACTGAAGCTTTCTTT.

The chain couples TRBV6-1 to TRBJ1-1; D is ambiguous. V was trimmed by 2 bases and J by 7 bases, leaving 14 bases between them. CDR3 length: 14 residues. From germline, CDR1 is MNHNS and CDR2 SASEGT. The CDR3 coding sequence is TGTGCCAGCAGTGAATTTATCACCCGCAGTGAAGCTTTCTTT. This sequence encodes CASSEFITRSEAFF.

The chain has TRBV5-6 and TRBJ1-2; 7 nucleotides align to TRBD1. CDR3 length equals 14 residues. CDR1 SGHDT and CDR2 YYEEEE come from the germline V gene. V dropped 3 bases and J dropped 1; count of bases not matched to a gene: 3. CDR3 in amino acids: CASSSWDSNYGYTF. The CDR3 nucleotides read TGTGCCAGCAGCTCTTGGGACAGTAACTATGGCTACACCTTC.

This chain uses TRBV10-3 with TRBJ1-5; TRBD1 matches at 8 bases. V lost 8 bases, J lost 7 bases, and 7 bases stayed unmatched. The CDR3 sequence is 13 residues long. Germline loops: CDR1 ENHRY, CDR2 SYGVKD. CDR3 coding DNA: TGTGCCATCCAGGGGGCGCGTGGGCAGCCCCAGCATTTT. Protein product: CAIQGARGQPQHF.

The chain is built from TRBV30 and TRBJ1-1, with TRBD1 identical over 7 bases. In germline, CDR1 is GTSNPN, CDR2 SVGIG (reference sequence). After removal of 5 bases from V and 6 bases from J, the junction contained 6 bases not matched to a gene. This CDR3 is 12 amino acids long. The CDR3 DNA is TGTGCCTGGCGTGACAGGGTCCCTGAAGCTTTCTTT. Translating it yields CAWRDRVPEAFF.

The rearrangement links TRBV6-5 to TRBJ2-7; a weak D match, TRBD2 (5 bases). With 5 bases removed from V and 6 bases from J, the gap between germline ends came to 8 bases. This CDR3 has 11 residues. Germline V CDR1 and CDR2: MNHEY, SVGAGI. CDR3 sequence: CASSLSGEQYF. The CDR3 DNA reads TGTGCCAGCAGTCTGAGCGGCGAGCAGTACTTC.

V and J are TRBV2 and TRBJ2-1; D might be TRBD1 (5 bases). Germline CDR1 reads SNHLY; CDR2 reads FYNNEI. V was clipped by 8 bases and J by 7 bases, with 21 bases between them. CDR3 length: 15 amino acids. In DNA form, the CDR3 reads TGTGCCAGCCGTTGGGGCCAGGGAAATGCGAATGAGCAGTTCTTC. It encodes CASRWGQGNANEQFF.

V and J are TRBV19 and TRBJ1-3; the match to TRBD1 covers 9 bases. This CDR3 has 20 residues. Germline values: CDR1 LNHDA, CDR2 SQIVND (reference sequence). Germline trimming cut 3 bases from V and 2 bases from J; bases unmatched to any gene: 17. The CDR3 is CASSIPAGQGGVVAGNTIYF. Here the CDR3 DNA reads TGTGCCAGTAGTATCCCAGCGGGACAGGGAGGAGTGGTAGCTGGAAACACCATATATTTT.

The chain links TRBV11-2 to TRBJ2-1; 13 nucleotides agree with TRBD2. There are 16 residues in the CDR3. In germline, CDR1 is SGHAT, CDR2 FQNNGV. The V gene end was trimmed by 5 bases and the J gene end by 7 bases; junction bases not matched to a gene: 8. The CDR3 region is CASSLRLAGGWNEQFF. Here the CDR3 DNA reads TGTGCCAGCAGCCTAAGACTAGCGGGAGGTTGGAATGAGCAGTTCTTC.

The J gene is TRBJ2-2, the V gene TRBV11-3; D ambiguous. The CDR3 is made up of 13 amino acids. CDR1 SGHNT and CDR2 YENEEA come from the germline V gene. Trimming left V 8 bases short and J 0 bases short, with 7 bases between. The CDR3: CASENSNTGELFF. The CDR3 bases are TGTGCCAGCGAAAACTCGAACACCGGGGAGCTGTTTTTT.

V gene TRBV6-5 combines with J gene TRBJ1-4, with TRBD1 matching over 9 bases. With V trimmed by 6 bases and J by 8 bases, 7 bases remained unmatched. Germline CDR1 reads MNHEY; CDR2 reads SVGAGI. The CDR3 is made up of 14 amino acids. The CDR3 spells CASRPGQGREKLFF. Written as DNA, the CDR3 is TGTGCCAGCAGGCCCGGACAGGGGAGGGAAAAACTGTTTTTT.

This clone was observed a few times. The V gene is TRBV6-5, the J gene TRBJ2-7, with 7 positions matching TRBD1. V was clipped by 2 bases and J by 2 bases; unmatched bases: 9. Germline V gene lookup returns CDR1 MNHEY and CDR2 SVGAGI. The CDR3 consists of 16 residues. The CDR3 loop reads CASSYIRGGRPYEQYF. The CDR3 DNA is TGTGCCAGCAGTTACATCCGAGGGGGCAGACCCTACGAGCAGTACTTC.